This T cell receptor beta chain was recorded in a study of a mutant IDH1 vaccine in newly diagnosed glioma. Study-wide background: The study started vaccination 4-6 weeks after radiotherapy alone, or with temozolomide cycles. Week 35 was assigned to visit V12, and week 47 was assigned to visit V13. Findings and caveats of the study: Of the patients, 80% to 95% had vaccine-induced immune responses.

The assay was immunoSEQ multiplex PCR, and TCRdb's table has in-frame clones only and misses some. The repertoire holds about 69,000 clones, around 86% seen once, with 1.5% to 2.5% in the top ten. Worth noting for this clone: Antigen: not known.

Documented time point: week 35, safety follow-up. Vaccine doses each comprised 300 ug of mutant IDH1 20-mer peptide, with topical imiquimod. This receptor was identified in a man between 25 and 39 years old with glioma. The sample in question was PBMCs, obtained from a glioma patient whose treatment included an IDH1 peptide vaccine.

The CDR3 loop is CASSWRGAGTDTQYF. DNA of the CDR3: TGTGCCAGCAGTTGGCGGGGGGCGGGCACAGATACGCAGTATTTT. The rearrangement links TRBV28 to TRBJ2-3, with TRBD2 matching over 8 bases. The germline V gene encodes CDR1 MDHEN and CDR2 SYDVKM. The CDR3 totals 15 residues. Trimming took 4 bases from V and 1 from J; bases not matched to a gene: 4.